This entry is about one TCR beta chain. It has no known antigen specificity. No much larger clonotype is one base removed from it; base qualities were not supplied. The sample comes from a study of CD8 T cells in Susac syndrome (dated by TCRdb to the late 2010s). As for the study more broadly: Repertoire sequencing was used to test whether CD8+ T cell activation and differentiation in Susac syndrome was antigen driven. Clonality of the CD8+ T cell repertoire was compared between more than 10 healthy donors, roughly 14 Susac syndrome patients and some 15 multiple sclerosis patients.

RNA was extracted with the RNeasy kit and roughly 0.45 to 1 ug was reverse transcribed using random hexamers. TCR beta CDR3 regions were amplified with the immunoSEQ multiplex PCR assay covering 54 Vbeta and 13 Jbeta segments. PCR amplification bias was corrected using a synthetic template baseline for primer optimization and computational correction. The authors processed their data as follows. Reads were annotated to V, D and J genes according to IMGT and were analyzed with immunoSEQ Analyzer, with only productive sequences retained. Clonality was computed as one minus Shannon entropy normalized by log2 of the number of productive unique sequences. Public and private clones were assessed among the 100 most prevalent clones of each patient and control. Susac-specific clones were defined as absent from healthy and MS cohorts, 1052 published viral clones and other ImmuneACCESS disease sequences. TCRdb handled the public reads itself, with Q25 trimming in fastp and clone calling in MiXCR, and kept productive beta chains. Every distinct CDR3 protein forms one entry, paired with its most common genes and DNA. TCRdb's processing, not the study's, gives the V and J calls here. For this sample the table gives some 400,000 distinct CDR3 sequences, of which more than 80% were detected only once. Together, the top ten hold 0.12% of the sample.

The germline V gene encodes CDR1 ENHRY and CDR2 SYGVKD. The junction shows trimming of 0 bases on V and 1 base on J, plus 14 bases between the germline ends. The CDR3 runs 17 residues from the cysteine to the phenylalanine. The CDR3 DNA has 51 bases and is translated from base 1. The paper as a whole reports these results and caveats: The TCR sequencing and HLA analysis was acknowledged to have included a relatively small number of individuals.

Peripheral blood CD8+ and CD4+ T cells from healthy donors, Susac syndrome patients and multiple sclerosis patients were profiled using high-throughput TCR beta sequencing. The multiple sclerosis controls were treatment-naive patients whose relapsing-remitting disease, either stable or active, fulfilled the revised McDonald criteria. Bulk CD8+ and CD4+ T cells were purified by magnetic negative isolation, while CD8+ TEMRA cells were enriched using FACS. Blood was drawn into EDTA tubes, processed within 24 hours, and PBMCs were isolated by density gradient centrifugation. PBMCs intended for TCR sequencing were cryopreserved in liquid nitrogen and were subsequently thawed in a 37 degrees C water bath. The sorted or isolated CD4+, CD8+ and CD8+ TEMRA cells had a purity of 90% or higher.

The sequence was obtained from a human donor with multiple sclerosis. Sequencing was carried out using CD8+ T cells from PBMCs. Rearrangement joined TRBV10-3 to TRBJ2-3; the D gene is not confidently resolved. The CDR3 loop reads CAISESWLSGRTDTQYF. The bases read TGTGCCATCAGTGAGTCTTGGTTGAGTGGACGCACAGATACGCAGTATTTT.